This T cell receptor beta chain was sequenced for a study of graft-versus-host responses after intestinal transplantation. Study-level information: Among the recipients, all got anti-thymocyte globulin induction and then tacrolimus and steroids for about 3 years. Study-wide results and caveats: Graft-donor T cell macrochimerism coincided with high graft-versus-host to host-versus-graft clonal ratios in allografts. Recipient marrow held GvH clones, some first seen in ileum or blood.

Of note for this clone: The target antigen is unknown.

V was pared by 5 bases and J by 5 bases, with 9 bases of the junction left unmatched. The germline CDR1 and CDR2 sequences are MGHRA and YSYEKL. This CDR3 is built from 14 residues. Measured with immunoSEQ multiplex PCR; TCRdb has only the in-frame clones, and not every one. The data show roughly 23,000 clones, approximately 91% seen once. Sequencing used PBMCs, obtained around 40 days after intestinal transplant. The TCR originated in a human patient who received an intestinal transplant, so some T cells may come from the graft donor. The chain carries TRBV4-1 and TRBJ2-7, with TRBD1 matching 7 bases. CDR3 in amino acids: CASSSRQGSHEQYF. CDR3 nucleotides: TGCGCCAGCAGCTCTCGACAGGGTTCCCACGAGCAGTACTTC.